These 16 T cell receptor beta chains originate from one sample sequenced in a study of identical twins. TCRdb processed the 5' RACE reads anew with MiXCR; each CDR3 protein has one entry. Of 1.5 million to 2 million distinct CDR3 sequences in the sample, about 32% were seen once. Sequencing was carried out using cord blood. These receptors were taken from a newborn girl in good health.

The sample holds a few counts of this clonotype. This chain connects TRBV25-1 to TRBJ2-1, with TRBD1 as a possible D gene (6 bases). Trimming removed 6 bases from V and 6 bases from J, with 9 bases in between. This CDR3 spans 12 amino acids. The germline V gene encodes CDR1 MGHDK and CDR2 SYGVNS. The CDR3 DNA is TGTGCCAGCAGGGGGGCCCCCAATGAGCAGTTCTTC. Residues: CASRGAPNEQFF.

V and J are TRBV18 and TRBJ1-1; TRBD1 is a possible D gene (5 bases). Germline lookup yields CDR1 KGHSH and CDR2 LQKENI. The CDR3 spans 13 residues. V lost 4 bases, J lost 6 bases, and 12 bases lay in between. The CDR3 region is CASSLGVNAEAFF. The CDR3 coding sequence is TGTGCCAGCTCACTGGGGGTTAACGCTGAAGCTTTCTTT.

There are a few counts of this clonotype. The CDR3 DNA is TGTGCCAGCAGTAGGACTGAGGGGAGCAATCAGCCCCAGCATTTT. This sequence encodes CASSRTEGSNQPQHF. The V and J genes are TRBV6-6 and TRBJ1-5; D is possibly TRBD1 (5 bases). V lost 5 bases and J lost 1, with 12 bases in between. The germline CDR1 and CDR2 sequences are MNHNY and SVGAGI (reference sequence). This CDR3 spans 15 amino acids.

The chain uses TRBV20-1 and TRBJ2-5; possibly TRBD1 or TRBD2 for D (5 bases each). The CDR3 is made up of 14 amino acids. V lost 2 bases, J lost 4 bases, and 14 bases lay in between. The germline V gene encodes CDR1 DFQATT and CDR2 SNEGSKA (reference sequence). The CDR3 is CSARIPSGRETQYF. In DNA form, the CDR3 reads TGCAGTGCTAGAATCCCGTCAGGGAGAGAGACCCAGTACTTC.

The rearrangement uses TRBV6-2 or TRBV6-3 and TRBJ2-3; possibly TRBD2 for D (6 bases). Trimming pared 2 bases from V and 3 bases from J, leaving 12 bases between. Germline V lookup: CDR1 MNHEY, CDR2 SVGEGT. The CDR3 sequence is 15 residues long. This chain's CDR3 is CASSYGYLATDTQYF. The DNA of the CDR3 is TGTGCCAGCAGTTACGGGTACCTAGCGACAGATACGCAGTATTTT.

The table lists this clonotype with a few counts. J is TRBJ1-1 and V is TRBV12-3 or TRBV12-4; D perhaps matches TRBD1 (5 bases). The V gene lost 4 bases and the J gene lost 1 base, with 16 bases spanning the gap. The CDR3 length is 16 residues. The CDR3 sequence is CASSSEGMGGNTEAFF. Here the CDR3 DNA reads TGTGCCAGCAGTTCCGAGGGGATGGGGGGGAACACTGAAGCTTTCTTT.

This clonotype was counted between two and nine times. V usage is TRBV20-1 and J usage is TRBJ2-1, with 7 bases lining up with TRBD2. Germline V gene sequence: CDR1 DFQATT, CDR2 SNEGSKA (reference sequence). V gave up 0 bases and J gave up 10 bases; unmatched junction bases: 12. The CDR3 is 15 amino acids. In DNA form, the CDR3 reads TGCAGTGCTAGAGAGGACGTCAGCGGGATAGGCGAGCAGTTCTTC. Translation: CSAREDVSGIGEQFF.

This clonotype was picked up a small number of times. V and J are TRBV14 and TRBJ1-2, with D unresolved. The germline V and J ends were trimmed by 0 bases and 0 bases, with 8 bases remaining between them. The CDR3 sequence is 15 residues long. The germline gives CDR1 SGHDN, CDR2 FVKESK. CDR3: CASSQDLEANYGYTF. CDR3 in DNA: TGTGCCAGCAGCCAAGATCTGGAAGCTAACTATGGCTACACCTTC. Full variable domain (outside the CDR3, taken from reference TRBV14 and TRBJ1-2): EAGVTQFPSHSVIEKGQTVTLRCDPISGHDNLYWYRRVMGKEIKFLLHFVKESKQDESGMPNNRFLAERTGGTYSTLKVQPAELEDSGVYFCASSQDLEANYGYTFGSGTRLTVV.

The table lists this clonotype with a few counts. V usage is TRBV4-1 and J usage is TRBJ2-7, with 7 bases matching TRBD2. The CDR3 length is 16 residues. The V gene's germline CDR1 is MGHRA and CDR2 YSYEKL. With 3 bases clipped from V and 1 base from J, the junction kept 9 bases outside the gene matches. The CDR3 is CASSHPGLDNSYEQYF. The CDR3 bases are TGCGCCAGCAGCCACCCCGGACTAGACAATTCCTACGAGCAGTACTTC.

This chain uses TRBV25-1 with TRBJ2-1; 7 bases map to TRBD2. Germline CDR1 reads MGHDK; CDR2 reads SYGVNS. The CDR3 runs to 14 residues. Germline trimming cut 3 bases from V and 6 bases from J; bases unmatched to any gene: 5. The CDR3 DNA follows: TGTGCCAGCAGTGATCCTAGCGGTCGCAATGAGCAGTTCTTC. Its protein product is CASSDPSGRNEQFF.

The chain joins TRBV18 to TRBJ2-4; 9 bases are shared with TRBD2. Judging by the DNA end, TRBJ2-5 fits better; the J call may be wrong. Looked up from germline, CDR1 is KGHSH and CDR2 is LQKENI. CDR3 length: 15 residues. CDR3 in DNA: TGTGCCAGCTCACCAGCTAGCGGGATCCAAGAGACCCAGTACTTC. Its translation: CASSPASGIQETQYF.

V is TRBV20-1 and J is TRBJ2-7; a weak D match, TRBD2 (5 bases). The DNA end lines up better with TRBJ2-5; the J call may be wrong. This CDR3 comprises 13 residues. The germline V gene encodes CDR1 DFQATT and CDR2 SNEGSKA (reference sequence). Here the CDR3 DNA reads TGCAGTGCTAGAGGGGTCGGGGAAGAGACCCAGTACTTC. It translates to CSARGVGEETQYF.

V usage is TRBV7-6 and J usage is TRBJ2-7; TRBD1 agrees at 8 bases. The germline gives CDR1 SGHVS, CDR2 FNYEAQ. The CDR3 totals 14 residues. After removal of 5 bases from V and 4 bases from J, the junction contained 7 bases not matched to a gene. The CDR3 here is CASSDTRQGYEQYF. The DNA of the CDR3 is TGTGCCAGCAGCGATACGAGACAGGGGTACGAGCAGTACTTC.

This clonotype was detected ten times or more. This sequence joins TRBV20-1 and TRBJ1-4; a possible D gene is TRBD1 (5 bases). The germline gives CDR1 DFQATT, CDR2 SNEGSKA (reference sequence). Trimming took 3 bases from V and 6 from J, leaving 20 bases between them. This CDR3 contains 16 residues. The DNA of the CDR3 is TGCAGTGCTAGTAGGGGCCACAGGATCGGGGATGAAAAACTGTTTTTT. Translated: CSASRGHRIGDEKLFF.

V is TRBV7-9 and J is TRBJ2-6; D remains unclear. The V end was cut by 4 bases, the J end by 0 bases, with 10 bases between. This CDR3 is 16 amino acids long. The V gene's germline CDR1 is SEHNR and CDR2 FQNEAQ (reference sequence). For the CDR3, the DNA is TGTGCCAGCAGCTCCAACAGTTACTCTGGGGCCAACGTCCTGACTTTC. Protein sequence: CASSSNSYSGANVLTF.

V is TRBV6-1 and J is TRBJ2-3; TRBD2 matches 8 bases. Germline V CDR1 and CDR2: MNHNS, SASEGT. V dropped 6 bases and J dropped 2; count of bases not matched to a gene: 4. The CDR3 has 14 amino acids. The DNA for the CDR3 is TGTGCCAGCAGGATTAGCGGGACCACAGATACGCAGTATTTT. Translated: CASRISGTTDTQYF.